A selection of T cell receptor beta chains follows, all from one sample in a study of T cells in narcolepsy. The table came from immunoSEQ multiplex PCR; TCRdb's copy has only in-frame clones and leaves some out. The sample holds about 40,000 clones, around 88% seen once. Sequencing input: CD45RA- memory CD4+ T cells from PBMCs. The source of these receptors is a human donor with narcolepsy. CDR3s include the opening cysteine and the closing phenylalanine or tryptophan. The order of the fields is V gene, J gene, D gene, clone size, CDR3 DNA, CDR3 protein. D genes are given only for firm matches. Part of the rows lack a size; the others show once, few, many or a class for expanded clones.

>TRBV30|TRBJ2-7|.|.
TGTGCCTGGAGTATTGCCTACGAGCAGTACTTC
CAWSIAYEQYF
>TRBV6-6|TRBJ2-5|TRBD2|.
TGTGCCAGCGAGCGGGGCATCCAAGAGACCCAGTACTTC
CASERGIQETQYF
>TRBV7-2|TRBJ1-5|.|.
TGTGCCAGCAGCGGGGGGTATAACAATCAGCCCCAGCATTTT
CASSGGYNNQPQHF
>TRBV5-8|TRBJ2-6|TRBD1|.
TGTGCCAGTTACCAGGGGGCTGGGGCCAACGTCCTGACTTTC
CASYQGAGANVLTF
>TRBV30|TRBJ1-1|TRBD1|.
TGTGCCTGGAGTACCACGACAGGGTTCACTGAAGCTTTCTTT
CAWSTTTGFTEAFF
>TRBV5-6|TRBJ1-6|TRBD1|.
TGTGCCAGCAGACGACTCACAGGGGAGAGTTCACCCCTCCACTTT
CASRRLTGESSPLHF
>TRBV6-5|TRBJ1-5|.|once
TGTGCCAGCAGGACACAGGGTAGCAATCAGCCCCAGCATTTT
CASRTQGSNQPQHF
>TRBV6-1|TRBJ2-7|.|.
TGTGCCAGCAGCCCCAGCTGGAGCTCCTACGAGCAGTACTTC
CASSPSWSSYEQYF
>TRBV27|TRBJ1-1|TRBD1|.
TGTGCCAGCAGTGCCTCGGACAGGGCGAACACTGAAGCTTTCTTT
CASSASDRANTEAFF
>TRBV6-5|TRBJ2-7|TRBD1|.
TGTGCCAGCAGTGGCCAACAGGGGATCAGCTACGAGCAGTACTTC
CASSGQQGISYEQYF
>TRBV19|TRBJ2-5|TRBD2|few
TGTGCCAGTCGTCGGGGGGGGCAGGGAGAGACCCAGTACTTC
CASRRGGQGETQYF
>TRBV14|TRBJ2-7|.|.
TGTGCCAGCAGCCAAGGTCTCGAGATGAGATACGAGCAGTACTTC
CASSQGLEMRYEQYF
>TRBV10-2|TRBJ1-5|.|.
TGCGCCAGCAGGCAGGGCGATCAGCCCCAGCATTTT
CASRQGDQPQHF
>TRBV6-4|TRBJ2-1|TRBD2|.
TGTGCCAGCAGAGTTACTAGCGGGAGTTCTGAGCAGTTCTTC
CASRVTSGSSEQFF
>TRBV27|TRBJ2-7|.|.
TGTGCCAGCAGTCCCCAGCCCTGGGGACGCTTAGCCTACGAGCAGTACTTC
CASSPQPWGRLAYEQYF
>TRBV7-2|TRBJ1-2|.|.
TGTGCCAGCAGCTTTACAGACTATGGCTACACCTTC
CASSFTDYGYTF
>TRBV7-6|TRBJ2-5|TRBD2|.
TGTGCCAGCAGCTTAGCAGGCGGGGGAGGTGAGACCCAGTACTTC
CASSLAGGGGETQYF
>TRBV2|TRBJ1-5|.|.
TGTGCCAGCAGTACCCGCCATAGCAATCAGCCCCAGCATTTT
CASSTRHSNQPQHF
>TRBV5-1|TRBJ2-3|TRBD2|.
TGCGCCAGCAGAATAGGGCGGGGGGCCGGAGATACGCAGTATTTT
CASRIGRGAGDTQYF
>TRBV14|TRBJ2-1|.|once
TGTGCCAGCAGCCCCACCAGGAATAGGCATGAGCAGTTCTTC
CASSPTRNRHEQFF
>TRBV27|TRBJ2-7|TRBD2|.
TGTGCCAGCACCCTACGGTCGAGCGGGGGGGCCTACGAGCAGTACTTC
CASTLRSSGGAYEQYF
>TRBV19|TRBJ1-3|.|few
TGTGCCAGTAGTCTATCTGGGGACACCATATATTTT
CASSLSGDTIYF
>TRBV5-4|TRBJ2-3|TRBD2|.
TGTGCCAGCAGCGGAAAGACTACAGCGGGAGGTATCACAGATACGCAGTATTTT
CASSGKTTAGGITDTQYF
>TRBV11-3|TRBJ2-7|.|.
TGTGCCAGCAGCTTAGAAACCCACGAGCAGTACTTC
CASSLETHEQYF
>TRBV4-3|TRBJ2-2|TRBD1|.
TGCGCCAGCAGCCCGGGGGCAGGGGGCCAGACCGCGAACACCGGGGAGCTGTTTTTT
CASSPGAGGQTANTGELFF
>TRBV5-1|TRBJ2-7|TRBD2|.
TGCGCCAGCAGGTTAGCGGGGCCCACTCAGGGGGAGCAGTACTTC
CASRLAGPTQGEQYF
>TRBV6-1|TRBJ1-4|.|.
TGTGCCAGCAGGAGGACAGTCGATCTAGAAAAACTGTTTTTT
CASRRTVDLEKLFF
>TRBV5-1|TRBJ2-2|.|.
TGCGCCAGCAGCTTGGAGAGGGTGCCCGGGGAGCTGTTTTTT
CASSLERVPGELFF
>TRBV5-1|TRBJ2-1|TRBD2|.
TGCGCCAGCAGCTTGGTAGCGGGAGATGGTGAGCAGTTCTTC
CASSLVAGDGEQFF
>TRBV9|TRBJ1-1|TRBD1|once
TGTGCCAGCGGCCCTAACAGGGGTAACACTGAAGCTTTCTTT
CASGPNRGNTEAFF